This T cell receptor (beta chain) stems from a study of cytotoxic CD8 clonotypes in ibrutinib-treated CLL. Turning to the study itself: Results showed about 25 partial and 2 complete responses; following median around 73 months, about 15 remained remitted, roughly 12 advanced.

Per germline, CDR1 SGHVS and CDR2 FNYEAQ. The V gene lost 3 bases and the J gene lost 3 bases, with 19 bases spanning the gap. This CDR3 comprises 17 residues. As to this clone: Its antigen remains unknown.

The method was immunoSEQ multiplex PCR; TCRdb's version includes in-frame clones alone and lacks a portion of them. The sample carries some 50,000 clones, around 60% recorded once. Whole-study findings and limits: Sampling of sustained-remission and progressing patients occurred at differing times. Baseline values of clonality outstripped age-matched healthy donors and followed circulating CD8+ T-cell counts. Stable or contracted on treatment, public clonotypes were also uncommon.

The TCR sequence derives from a human donor with chronic lymphocytic leukemia. The rearrangement links TRBV7-6 to TRBJ2-3, with D possibly TRBD2 on 6 matching bases. Sequenced material: PBMCs, taken after 24 months of ibrutinib treatment. In DNA form, the CDR3 reads TGTGCCAGCAGCTTGGGGACTCCTCTGGGGGTTACAGATACGCAGTATTTT. As protein: CASSLGTPLGVTDTQYF.